This T cell receptor (beta chain) originates from a study of long-term antiretroviral therapy in people with HIV. A v3.0 immunoSEQ assay was performed at survey level. Generated by immunoSEQ multiplex PCR, the TCRdb table keeps only in-frame clones and is missing some. The table records 34,000 or so clones, over 85% of them present only once. The ends were cut back, 5 bases at V and 1 base at J, with 13 bases in the middle. The CDR3 is 15 amino acids. Per the germline V gene, CDR1 is SGHTA and CDR2 is FQGTGA. The chain employs TRBV7-3 and TRBJ2-3; D is possibly TRBD1 or TRBD2 (5 bases each). This clonotype was sampled from a woman aged 45-60 years with HIV. The source material was unsorted PBMCs, sampled approximately 5 years after starting antiretroviral therapy. CDR3 in DNA: TGTGCCAGCAGCCCCGTCCTGGGGGGCACAGATACGCAGTATTTT. It codes for CASSPVLGGTDTQYF.